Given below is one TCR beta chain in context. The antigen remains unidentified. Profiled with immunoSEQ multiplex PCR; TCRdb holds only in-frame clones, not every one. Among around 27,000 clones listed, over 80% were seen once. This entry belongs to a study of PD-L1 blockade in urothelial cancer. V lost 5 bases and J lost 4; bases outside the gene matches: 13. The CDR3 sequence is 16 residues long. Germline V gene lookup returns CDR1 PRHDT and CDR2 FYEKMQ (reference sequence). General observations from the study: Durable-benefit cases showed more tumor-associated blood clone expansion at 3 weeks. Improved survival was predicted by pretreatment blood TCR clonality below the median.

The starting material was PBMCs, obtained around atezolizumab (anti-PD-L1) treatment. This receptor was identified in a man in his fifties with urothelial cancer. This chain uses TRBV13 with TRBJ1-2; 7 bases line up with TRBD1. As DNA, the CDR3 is TGTGCCAGCAGCCGCGGTTGGGCAGGGGGGAGCTATGGCTACACCTTC. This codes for CASSRGWAGGSYGYTF. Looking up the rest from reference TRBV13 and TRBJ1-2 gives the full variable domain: AAGVIQSPRHLIKEKRETATLKCYPIPRHDTVYWYQQGPGQDPQFLISFYEKMQSDKGSIPDRFSAQQFSDYHSELNMSSLELGDSALYFCASSRGWAGGSYGYTFGSGTRLTVV.